This TCR beta chain was captured by sequencing in a study of monozygotic twins with inflammatory bowel disease. The study, taken as a whole, reports: On the inverse Simpson index, IBD patients scored lower for TCRbeta diversity than healthy co-twins. Treatment differences in immunosuppression may have added variability to the repertoires of patients.

The CDR3 covers 16 residues. Germline V gene sequence: CDR1 SGHRS, CDR2 YFSETQ. The input for each TCR library was around 3,400 ng of total RNA. TCRdb reprocessed the 5' RACE reads and stores each CDR3 protein as one record, lacking DNA. In all, the sample yields roughly 150,000 distinct CDR3 sequences. About this clonotype itself: Its antigen is unidentified.

This clonotype was sampled from a human donor with ulcerative colitis or Crohn's disease, or a healthy co-twin of an affected twin (not recorded which). The sequenced sample consisted of blood. V usage is TRBV5-1 and J usage is TRBJ2-7; TCRdb reports TRBD1, a call that lacks DNA to check it against. CDR3 region: CASSQDRAPDSYEQYF.